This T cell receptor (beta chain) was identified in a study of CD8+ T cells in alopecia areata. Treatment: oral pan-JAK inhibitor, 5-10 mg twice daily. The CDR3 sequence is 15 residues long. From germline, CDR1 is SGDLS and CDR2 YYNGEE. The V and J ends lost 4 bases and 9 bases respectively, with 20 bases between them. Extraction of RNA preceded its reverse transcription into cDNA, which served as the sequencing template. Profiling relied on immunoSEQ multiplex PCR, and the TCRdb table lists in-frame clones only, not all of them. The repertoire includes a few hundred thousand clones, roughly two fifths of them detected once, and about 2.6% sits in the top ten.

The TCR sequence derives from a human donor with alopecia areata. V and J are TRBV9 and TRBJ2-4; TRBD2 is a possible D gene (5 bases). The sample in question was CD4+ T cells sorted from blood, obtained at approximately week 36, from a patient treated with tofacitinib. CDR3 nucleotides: TGTGCCAGCAGCTCACAGACTGGCTCGAGGGCCATTCAGTACTTC. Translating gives CASSSQTGSRAIQYF.